Presented here are 17 T cell receptor beta chains from one specimen sequenced in a study of T cells in Graves' hyperthyroidism and ophthalmopathy. Amplification targeted TCR beta CDR3 regions from RNA transcripts. HTBI primers drove first-round RT-PCR of the TCR CDR3. One entry per CDR3 protein results from TCRdb running MiXCR on the multiplex PCR reads. The data contain roughly 510,000 distinct CDR3 sequences, roughly 45% of them singletons. What was sequenced was peripheral blood or thyroid tissue (not recorded which). The receptors here all came from an adult woman with Graves' disease, either hyperthyroidism or ophthalmopathy (not recorded which).

Comment on this clonotype: This likely comes from a read error, as the CDR3 has no conserved phenylalanine or tryptophan at its end. No DNA is shown, since the ends of the CDR3 on it are uncertain; the CDR3 is the one TCRdb lists. The rearrangement uses TRBV7-9 and TRBJ1-1; the table gives TRBD1 as D, unverified against the DNA. Germline CDR1 reads SEHNR; CDR2 reads FQNEAQ (reference sequence). 12 amino acids form the CDR3, both terminal residues included. CDR3 sequence reads: CASSLPLGTVLG.

CDR3 sequence (DNA): TGCGCCAGCAGCTTGGACAGGGGGCTTCCCCAGCATTTT. The encoded protein is CASSLDRGLPQHF. The chain employs TRBV5-1 and TRBJ1-5, with 9 nucleotides matching TRBD1. Germline V gives CDR1 SGHRS, CDR2 YFSETQ. This CDR3 region has 13 residues. The V gene end was trimmed by 0 bases and the J gene end by 10 bases; junction bases not matched to a gene: 2. Complete variable domain (other parts from reference TRBV5-1 and TRBJ1-5): KAGVTQTPRYLIKTRGQQVTLSCSPISGHRSVSWYQQTPGQGLQFLFEYFSETQRNKGNFPGRFSGRQFSNSRSEMNVSTLELGDSALYLCASSLDRGLPQHFGDGTRLSIL.

This clonotype was seen a few times. The conserved final phenylalanine or tryptophan is absent from the CDR3, which likely points to a read error. No DNA is shown, since the ends of the CDR3 on it are uncertain; the CDR3 is the one TCRdb lists. This chain's CDR3 is CSVEAGWG. The J gene is TRBJ1-1, the V gene TRBV29-1; the listed D gene, TRBD1, was not tested against the DNA. In germline, CDR1 is SQVTM, CDR2 ANQGSEA. Both ends counted, the CDR3 spans 8 residues.

This clonotype was seen at least ten times. The rearrangement joins TRBV10-3 to TRBJ1-1, with D hard to call. CDR3 length equals 11 residues. V was trimmed by 8 bases and J by 8 bases, leaving 12 bases between them. CDR1 and CDR2 from the germline V gene are ENHRY and SYGVKD. CDR3 region: CAIRTAVEAFF. DNA for the CDR3: TGTGCCATCCGTACGGCAGTCGAAGCTTTCTTT.

This clonotype was detected only a few times. The gene calls are TRBV20-1 and TRBJ1-2; 12 positions agree with TRBD1. The CDR3 runs to 15 residues. Germline V gene data show CDR1 as DFQATT and CDR2 as SNEGSKA (reference sequence). The V and J ends lost 3 bases and 2 bases, in that order; junction bases with no gene match: 4. CDR3 coding DNA: TGCAGTGCTAGGGGACAGGGGGCGATAAACTATGGCTACACCTTC. Translating it yields CSARGQGAINYGYTF.

The CDR3 loop reads CASSPWRREATEAFF. The CDR3 DNA follows: TGTGCCAGCAGCCCTTGGCGGAGGGAGGCCACTGAAGCTTTCTTT. The gene calls are TRBV7-9 and TRBJ1-1; no reliable D call. In germline, CDR1 is SEHNR, CDR2 FQNEAQ (reference sequence). This CDR3 region has 15 residues. V lost 5 bases, J lost 4 bases, and 17 bases lay in between.

In its sample, this clonotype was seen many times. The rearrangement uses TRBV5-1 and TRBJ2-7; 7 nucleotides agree with TRBD2. J lost 0 bases, V lost 2 bases, and 5 bases had no gene match. The germline V gene has CDR1 SGHRS and CDR2 YFSETQ. CDR3 length equals 15 residues. CDR3 in amino acids: CASSFRASGSYEQYF. CDR3 nucleotide sequence: TGCGCCAGCAGCTTCCGGGCTAGCGGCTCCTACGAGCAGTACTTC. Full variable domain (missing parts from reference TRBV5-1 and TRBJ2-7): KAGVTQTPRYLIKTRGQQVTLSCSPISGHRSVSWYQQTPGQGLQFLFEYFSETQRNKGNFPGRFSGRQFSNSRSEMNVSTLELGDSALYLCASSFRASGSYEQYFGPGTRLTVT.

In nucleotides, the CDR3 is TGCGCCACCAGGACAGGGGAGGCCGGGGAGCTGTTTTTT. Its protein product is CATRTGEAGELFF. The chain couples TRBV5-1 to TRBJ2-2, with 9 positions matching TRBD1. The CDR3 contains 13 residues. Germline lookup yields CDR1 SGHRS and CDR2 YFSETQ. V was pared by 9 bases and J by 6 bases, with 6 bases of the junction left unmatched. The full variable domain, with the rest looked up from reference TRBV5-1 and TRBJ2-2, is KAGVTQTPRYLIKTRGQQVTLSCSPISGHRSVSWYQQTPGQGLQFLFEYFSETQRNKGNFPGRFSGRQFSNSRSEMNVSTLELGDSALYLCATRTGEAGELFFGEGSRLTVL.

This clonotype has ten or more counts. The chain has TRBV20-1 and TRBJ2-7; TRBD2 matches at 9 bases. The CDR3 covers 16 residues. CDR1 is DFQATT, CDR2 SNEGSKA, per germline (reference sequence). Trimming at V came to 0 bases and at J to 2 bases, leaving 8 bases not matched to a gene. The CDR3 nucleotides are TGCAGTGCTAGAGATCCGCGGGAGGGCCGTCCCTACGAGCAGTACTTC. Protein sequence: CSARDPREGRPYEQYF.

The rearrangement uses TRBV20-1 and TRBJ1-4, with 9 bases aligning to TRBD1. Germline V gene lookup returns CDR1 DFQATT and CDR2 SNEGSKA (reference sequence). This CDR3 has 13 residues. V shed 3 bases, J shed 11 bases, and the junction held 7 bases outside the gene matches. The CDR3 loop reads CSASGQGLFKLFF. The DNA for the CDR3 is TGCAGTGCTAGCGGACAGGGGTTGTTTAAACTGTTTTTT.

This clonotype has a count of ten or more. The chain employs TRBV7-9 and TRBJ1-6; D unclear. Germline V gives CDR1 SEHNR, CDR2 FQNEAQ (reference sequence). V dropped 5 bases and J dropped 8 bases, with 22 bases sitting between them. The CDR3 covers 17 residues. The CDR3 DNA reads TGTGCCAGCAGCCCCCATCTTAGGGAGAACGGATATTCACCCCTCCACTTT. Translation: CASSPHLRENGYSPLHF.

This clonotype came up many times. The rearrangement links TRBV7-2 to TRBJ2-7; tentative D call: TRBD2 (6 bases). CDR3 size: 14 residues. Trimming cost V 1 base and J 6 bases, with 13 bases left between them. CDR1 is SGHTA and CDR2 is FQGNSA in the germline V gene. For the CDR3, the DNA is TGTGCCAGCAGCTTAGGACCGGGAGAGAGCGAGCAGTACTTC. It yields the protein CASSLGPGESEQYF.

The rearrangement links TRBV19 to TRBJ2-7; D possibly corresponds to TRBD1 (6 bases). Between the trimmed V and J ends, which lost 10 bases and 4 bases, there was a span of 23 bases. Germline V CDR1 and CDR2: LNHDA, SQIVND (reference sequence). This CDR3 is 15 amino acids long. The CDR3 nucleotides are TGTGCCATCCCCCCGAGTCAGTCGAGGGGGTACGAGCAGTACTTC. It yields the protein CAIPPSQSRGYEQYF. The full variable domain, its missing parts supplied by reference TRBV19 and TRBJ2-7, is DGGITQSPKYLFRKEGQNVTLSCEQNLNHDAMYWYRQDPGQGLRLIYYSQIVNDFQKGDIAEGYSVSREKKESFPLTVTSAQKNPTAFYLCAIPPSQSRGYEQYFGPGTRLTVT.

This clonotype showed up just a few times. CDR3 region: CASSQDPHSGSSYEQYF. CDR3 DNA: TGTGCCAGCAGCCAAGACCCTCATAGCGGGTCATCCTACGAGCAGTACTTC. The chain combines TRBV14 with TRBJ2-7, with 7 bases that match TRBD2. V lost 0 bases, J lost 1 base, and 9 bases stayed unmatched. This CDR3 spans 17 amino acids. Germline loops: CDR1 SGHDN, CDR2 FVKESK.

The V call is TRBV5-1, the J call TRBJ2-7; possibly TRBD1 for D (6 bases). The V end lost 4 bases, the J end lost 2 bases, and 13 bases lay between the germline ends. CDR1 is SGHRS and CDR2 is YFSETQ in the germline V gene. CDR3 length: 14 amino acids. The CDR3 region has the DNA TGCGCCAGCAGCCGAGAGGACAGACCCTACGAGCAGTACTTC. Its translation: CASSREDRPYEQYF.

With respect to this clonotype: A read error may produce the germline difference seen at one junction end. The rearrangement links TRBV10-1 to TRBJ2-7; D is undetermined. The CDR3 totals 13 residues. Germline CDR1 WNHNN, CDR2 SYGVQD (reference sequence). CDR3 sequence reads: CASSPGIAPEQYF. For the CDR3, the DNA is TGTGCCAGCTCACCCGGTATTGCCCCCGAGCAGTACTTC.

This clonotype came up once. The chain recombines TRBV7-9 with TRBJ1-6; D perhaps matches TRBD1 (6 bases). The ends were cut back, 4 bases at V and 7 bases at J, with 11 bases in the middle. CDR3 length equals 14 residues. The germline V gene has CDR1 SEHNR and CDR2 FQNEAQ (reference sequence). The CDR3 nucleotides are TGTGCCAGCAGCTCCGCCACAGGGAATTCACCCCTCCACTTT. Residues: CASSSATGNSPLHF.